Listed below are T cell receptor beta chains from one sample, sequenced in a study of early stage breast cancer tumors. The method was immunoSEQ multiplex PCR; TCRdb's version includes in-frame clones alone and lacks a portion of them. The repertoire holds just under 30,000 clones, with roughly four fifths as singletons. Sequencing was done on a sample of blood. The receptors were sampled from a person aged 50-59 years with breast cancer. CDR3s include the opening cysteine and the closing phenylalanine or tryptophan. D genes are given only for firm matches. Expanded clones get a size class; other rows say once, few or many, or leave the size out.

d_call | j_call | clone_size | v_call | cdr3_aa | cdr3_nt
NA | TRBJ1-5 | NA | TRBV6-1 | CASSELGRSNQPQHF | TGTGCCAGCAGTGAACTGGGTAGAAGCAATCAGCCCCAGCATTTT
NA | TRBJ2-7 | NA | TRBV4-1 | CASSQDQVPSSYEQYF | TGCGCCAGCAGCCAAGACCAGGTTCCGAGCTCCTACGAGCAGTACTTC
TRBD2 | TRBJ2-7 | NA | TRBV9 | CASSVSGSARGEQYF | TGTGCCAGCAGCGTTAGCGGGAGCGCGAGGGGCGAGCAGTACTTC
NA | TRBJ2-7 | NA | TRBV6-5 | CASSYSKQSRHEQYF | TGTGCCAGCAGTTACTCGAAACAGAGTCGGCACGAGCAGTACTTC
NA | TRBJ1-2 | NA | TRBV2 | CASSVGGWGYTF | TGTGCCAGCAGTGTTGGAGGGTGGGGCTACACCTTC
TRBD2 | TRBJ2-3 | NA | TRBV19 | CASSHSSGVTDTQYF | TGTGCCAGTAGCCATTCTAGCGGGGTGACAGATACGCAGTATTTT
NA | TRBJ2-7 | NA | TRBV13 | CASSLGLSLGYEQYF | TGTGCCAGCAGCCTAGGCCTTAGCTTGGGCTACGAGCAGTACTTC
TRBD1 | TRBJ2-5 | NA | TRBV28 | CASRTQGQETQYF | TGTGCCAGCAGAACACAGGGGCAGGAGACCCAGTACTTC
TRBD1 | TRBJ2-2 | NA | TRBV9 | CASSVEVGTGIRELFF | TGTGCCAGCAGCGTAGAGGTCGGGACAGGGATACGGGAGCTGTTTTTT
NA | TRBJ2-3 | NA | TRBV11-1 | CASSPRVRLTDTQYF | TGTGCCAGCAGCCCCCGGGTCCGTCTCACAGATACGCAGTATTTT
TRBD1 | TRBJ2-7 | NA | TRBV5-1 | CASSLASGQGQYEQYF | TGCGCCAGCAGCTTGGCCTCGGGACAGGGGCAGTACGAGCAGTACTTC
TRBD2 | TRBJ2-1 | NA | TRBV19 | CASSIQATSVGSYNEQFF | TGTGCCAGTAGTATCCAGGCGACTAGCGTGGGCTCCTACAATGAGCAGTTCTTC
NA | TRBJ2-7 | NA | TRBV30 | CAWGGRRGGRTDRLEQYF | TGTGCCTGGGGGGGGAGGAGAGGTGGCCGAACCGACAGGTTGGAGCAGTACTTC
NA | TRBJ2-7 | NA | TRBV28 | CASRPPGLPRGYEQYF | TGTGCCAGCAGACCGCCGGGACTCCCGAGGGGGTACGAGCAGTACTTC
NA | TRBJ2-5 | NA | TRBV29-1 | CSVEPQQQGREETQYF | TGCAGCGTTGAACCCCAGCAACAGGGGAGGGAAGAGACCCAGTACTTC
NA | TRBJ1-1 | NA | TRBV7-9 | CASSLAGLKTEAFF | TGTGCCAGCAGCTTAGCCGGCCTCAAAACTGAAGCTTTCTTT
TRBD2 | TRBJ2-5 | NA | TRBV5-1 | CASSLETSGLETQYF | TGCGCCAGCAGCTTAGAGACTAGCGGGTTGGAGACCCAGTACTTC
NA | TRBJ1-1 | once | TRBV15 | CATSRGSGTEAFF | TGTGCCACCAGCAGAGGCAGTGGCACTGAAGCTTTCTTT
TRBD2 | TRBJ2-7 | NA | TRBV5-1 | CASSLGDYSYEQYF | TGCGCCAGCAGCTTGGGGGACTACTCCTACGAGCAGTACTTC
TRBD1 | TRBJ2-3 | NA | TRBV5-1 | CASSTGDKTSTDTQYF | TGCGCCAGCTCCACAGGGGATAAGACTAGCACAGATACGCAGTATTTT
TRBD2 | TRBJ2-1 | NA | TRBV5-1 | CASKTSGGSYNEQFF | TGCGCCAGTAAGACTAGCGGGGGCTCCTACAATGAGCAGTTCTTC
NA | TRBJ1-5 | NA | TRBV28 | CASSFEVGGNQPQHF | TGTGCCAGCAGTTTCGAGGTGGGTGGCAATCAGCCCCAGCATTTT
NA | TRBJ1-3 | NA | TRBV7-3 | CASSLTASGNTIYF | TGTGCCAGCAGCTTAACAGCCTCTGGAAACACCATATATTTT
TRBD1 | TRBJ2-7 | NA | TRBV6-5 | CASSATWDSSYEQYF | TGTGCCAGCAGTGCTACCTGGGACAGCTCCTACGAGCAGTACTTC
NA | TRBJ2-3 | NA | TRBV6-6 | CASSYHVDTQYF | TGTGCCAGCAGTTACCATGTTGATACGCAGTATTTT
TRBD2 | TRBJ2-3 | NA | TRBV18 | CASSPGTSGGADTQYF | TGTGCCAGCTCGCCCGGGACTAGCGGAGGGGCAGATACGCAGTATTTT
NA | TRBJ1-6 | NA | TRBV6-6 | CASNMVGGNSPLHF | TGTGCCAGCAATATGGTTGGAGGTAATTCACCCCTCCACTTT
NA | TRBJ1-5 | NA | TRBV29-1 | CSVGGVANSNQPQHF | TGCAGCGTTGGGGGGGTTGCAAATAGCAATCAGCCCCAGCATTTT
TRBD1 | TRBJ2-3 | NA | TRBV11-2 | CASSQDRDTQYF | TGTGCCAGCAGCCAGGACAGGGATACGCAGTATTTT
TRBD1 | TRBJ2-7 | NA | TRBV29-1 | CSVEGQGKYEQYF | TGCAGCGTTGAGGGACAGGGGAAATACGAGCAGTACTTC
NA | TRBJ2-3 | few | TRBV5-1 | CASSFSAVNTDTQYF | TGCGCCAGCAGCTTCAGCGCTGTAAACACAGATACGCAGTATTTT
TRBD2 | TRBJ2-7 | few | TRBV10-2 | CASSLAGGEEQYF | TGCGCCAGCTCACTAGCGGGGGGAGAGGAGCAGTACTTC
TRBD1 | TRBJ2-2 | once | TRBV27 | CASSLGQGTGELFF | TGTGCCAGCAGTCTGGGACAGGGGACCGGGGAGCTGTTTTTT
NA | TRBJ1-2 | NA | TRBV18 | CASSRSTGNRYGYTF | TGTGCCAGCTCACGCTCTACAGGGAATAGGTATGGCTACACCTTC
TRBD2 | TRBJ2-1 | NA | TRBV19 | CASRITGLAVREQFF | TGTGCCAGTAGGATCACCGGACTAGCGGTCCGGGAGCAGTTCTTC
NA | TRBJ1-2 | NA | TRBV2 | CARRGDGYTF | TGTGCCAGAAGGGGGGATGGCTACACCTTC
NA | TRBJ1-2 | NA | TRBV5-6 | CASSPRLPTGRRGYTF | TGTGCCAGCAGCCCCCGCCTTCCAACAGGGAGACGGGGCTACACCTTC
NA | TRBJ1-2 | NA | TRBV19 | CASNEDYYGYTF | TGTGCCAGTAACGAGGACTACTATGGCTACACCTTC
TRBD1 | TRBJ1-6 | NA | TRBV28 | CASSKGQVHSPLHF | TGTGCCAGCAGCAAAGGACAGGTTCATTCACCCCTCCACTTT